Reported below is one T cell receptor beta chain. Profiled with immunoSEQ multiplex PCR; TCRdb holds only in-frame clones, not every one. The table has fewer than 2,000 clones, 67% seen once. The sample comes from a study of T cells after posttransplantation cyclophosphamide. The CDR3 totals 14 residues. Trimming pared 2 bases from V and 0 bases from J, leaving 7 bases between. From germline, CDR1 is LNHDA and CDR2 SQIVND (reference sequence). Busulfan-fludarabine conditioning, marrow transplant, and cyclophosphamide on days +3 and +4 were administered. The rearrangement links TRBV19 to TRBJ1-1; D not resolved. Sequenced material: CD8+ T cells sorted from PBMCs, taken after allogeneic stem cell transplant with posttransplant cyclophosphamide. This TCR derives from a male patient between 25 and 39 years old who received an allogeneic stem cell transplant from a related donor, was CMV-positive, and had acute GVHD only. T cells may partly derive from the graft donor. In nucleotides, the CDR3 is TGTGCCAGTAGTATAAAAAACATGAACACTGAAGCTTTCTTT. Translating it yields CASSIKNMNTEAFF.